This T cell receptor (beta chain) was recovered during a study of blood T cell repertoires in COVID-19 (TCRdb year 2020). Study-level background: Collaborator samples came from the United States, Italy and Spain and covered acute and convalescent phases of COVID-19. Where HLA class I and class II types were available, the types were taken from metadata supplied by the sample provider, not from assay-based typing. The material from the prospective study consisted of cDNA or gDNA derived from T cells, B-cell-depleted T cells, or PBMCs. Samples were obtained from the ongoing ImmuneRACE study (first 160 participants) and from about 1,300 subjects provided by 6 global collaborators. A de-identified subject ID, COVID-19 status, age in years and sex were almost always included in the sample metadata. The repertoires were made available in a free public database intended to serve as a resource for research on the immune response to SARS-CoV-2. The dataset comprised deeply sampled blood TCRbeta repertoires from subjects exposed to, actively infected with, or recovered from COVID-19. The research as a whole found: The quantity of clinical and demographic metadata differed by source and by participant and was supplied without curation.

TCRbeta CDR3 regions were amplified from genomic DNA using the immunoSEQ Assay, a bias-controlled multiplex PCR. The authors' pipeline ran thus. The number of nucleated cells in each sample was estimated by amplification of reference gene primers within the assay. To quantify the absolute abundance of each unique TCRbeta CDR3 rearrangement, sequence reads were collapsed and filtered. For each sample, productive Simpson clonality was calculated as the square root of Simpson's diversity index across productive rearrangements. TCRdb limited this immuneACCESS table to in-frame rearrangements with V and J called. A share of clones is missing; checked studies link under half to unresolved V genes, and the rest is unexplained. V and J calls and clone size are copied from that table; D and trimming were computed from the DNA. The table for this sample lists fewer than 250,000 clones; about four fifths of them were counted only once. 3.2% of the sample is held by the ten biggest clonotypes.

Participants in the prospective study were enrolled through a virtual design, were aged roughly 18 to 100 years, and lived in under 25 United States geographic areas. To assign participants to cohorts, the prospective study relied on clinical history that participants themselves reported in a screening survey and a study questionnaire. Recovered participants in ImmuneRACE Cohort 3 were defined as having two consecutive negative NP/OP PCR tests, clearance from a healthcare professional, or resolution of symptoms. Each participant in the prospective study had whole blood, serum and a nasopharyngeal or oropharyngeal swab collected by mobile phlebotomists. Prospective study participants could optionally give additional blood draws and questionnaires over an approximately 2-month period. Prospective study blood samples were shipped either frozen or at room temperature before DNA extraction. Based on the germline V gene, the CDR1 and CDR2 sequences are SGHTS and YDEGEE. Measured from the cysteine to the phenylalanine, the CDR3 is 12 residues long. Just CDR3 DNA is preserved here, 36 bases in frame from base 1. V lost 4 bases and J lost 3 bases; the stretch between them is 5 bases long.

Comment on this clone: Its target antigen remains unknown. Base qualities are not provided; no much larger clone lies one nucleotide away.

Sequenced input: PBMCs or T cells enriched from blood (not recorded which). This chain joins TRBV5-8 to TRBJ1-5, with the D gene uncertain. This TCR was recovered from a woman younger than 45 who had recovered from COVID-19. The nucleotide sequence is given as TGTGCCAGCAGCCTAAACAATCAGCCCCAGCATTTT. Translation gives CASSLNNQPQHF. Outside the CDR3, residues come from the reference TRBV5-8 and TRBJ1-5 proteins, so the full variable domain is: EAGVTQSPTHLIKTRGQQATLRCSPISGHTSVYWYQQALGLGLQFLLWYDEGEERNRGNFPPRFSGRQFPNYSSELNVNALELEDSALYLCASSLNNQPQHFGDGTRLSIL.